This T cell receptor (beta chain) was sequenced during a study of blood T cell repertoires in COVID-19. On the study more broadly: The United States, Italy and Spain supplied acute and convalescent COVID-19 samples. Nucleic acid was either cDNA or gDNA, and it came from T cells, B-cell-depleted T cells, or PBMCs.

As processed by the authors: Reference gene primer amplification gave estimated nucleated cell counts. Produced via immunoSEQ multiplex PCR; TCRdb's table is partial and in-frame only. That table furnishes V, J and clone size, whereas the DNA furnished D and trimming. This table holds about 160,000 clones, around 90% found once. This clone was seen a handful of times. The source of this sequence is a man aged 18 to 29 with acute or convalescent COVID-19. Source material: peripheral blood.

The CDR3 nucleotides are TGCGCCGGTACCGGGACTAGGCGGACCGGGGAGCTGTTTTTT. Its protein is CAGTGTRRTGELFF. V gene TRBV10-2 combines with J gene TRBJ2-2; 8 bases align to TRBD2. Germline V CDR1 and CDR2: WSHSY, SAAADI. The CDR3 contains 14 residues. V was pared by 11 bases and J by 5 bases, with 10 bases of the junction left unmatched.